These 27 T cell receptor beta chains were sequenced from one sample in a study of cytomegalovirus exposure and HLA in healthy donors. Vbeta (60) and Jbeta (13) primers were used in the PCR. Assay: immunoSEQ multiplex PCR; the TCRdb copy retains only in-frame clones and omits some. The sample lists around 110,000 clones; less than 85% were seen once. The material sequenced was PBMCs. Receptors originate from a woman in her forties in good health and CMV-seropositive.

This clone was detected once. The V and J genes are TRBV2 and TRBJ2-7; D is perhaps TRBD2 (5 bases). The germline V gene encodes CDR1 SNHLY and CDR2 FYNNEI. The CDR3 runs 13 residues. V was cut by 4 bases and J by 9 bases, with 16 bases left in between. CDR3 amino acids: CASSVLRDRGQYF. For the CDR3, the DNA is TGTGCCAGCAGTGTGCTTAGAGACCGGGGGCAGTACTTC. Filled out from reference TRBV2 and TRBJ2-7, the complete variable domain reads EPEVTQTPSHQVTQMGQEVILRCVPISNHLYFYWYRQILGQKVEFLVSFYNNEISEKSEIFDDQFSVERPDGSNFTLKIRSTKLEDSAMYFCASSVLRDRGQYFGPGTRLTVT.

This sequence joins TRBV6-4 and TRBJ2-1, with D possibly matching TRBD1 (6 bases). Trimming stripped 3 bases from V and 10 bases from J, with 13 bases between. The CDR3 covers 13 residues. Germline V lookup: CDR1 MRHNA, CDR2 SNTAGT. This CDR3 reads CASSEQGLGEQFF. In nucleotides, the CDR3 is TGTGCCAGCAGTGAACAGGGCCTAGGAGAGCAGTTCTTC.

The CDR3 sequence is CASNPDSGGFGEQFF. The CDR3 coding sequence is TGTGCCAGCAACCCCGATAGCGGGGGATTTGGAGAGCAGTTCTTC. The chain recombines TRBV2 with TRBJ2-1; 9 bases line up with TRBD2. This CDR3 contains 15 residues. Germline V CDR1 and CDR2: SNHLY, FYNNEI. Trimming at V came to 7 bases and at J to 10 bases, leaving 14 bases not matched to a gene.

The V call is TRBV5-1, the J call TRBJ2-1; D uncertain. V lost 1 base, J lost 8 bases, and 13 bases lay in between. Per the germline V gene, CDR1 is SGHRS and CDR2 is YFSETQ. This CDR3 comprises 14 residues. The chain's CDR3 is CASSLPVPPDEQFF. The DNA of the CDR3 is TGCGCCAGCAGCTTGCCCGTTCCCCCAGATGAGCAGTTCTTC.

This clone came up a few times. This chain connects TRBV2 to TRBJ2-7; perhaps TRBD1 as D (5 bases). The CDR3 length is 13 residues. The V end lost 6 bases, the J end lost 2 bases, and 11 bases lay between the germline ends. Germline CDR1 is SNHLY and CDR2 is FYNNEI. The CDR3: CASSADSTYEQYF. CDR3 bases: TGTGCCAGCAGCGCTGACAGTACCTACGAGCAGTACTTC.

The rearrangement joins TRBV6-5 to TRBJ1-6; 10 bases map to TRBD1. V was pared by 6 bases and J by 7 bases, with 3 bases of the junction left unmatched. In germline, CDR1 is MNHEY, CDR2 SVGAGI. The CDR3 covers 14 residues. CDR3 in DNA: TGTGCCAGCAGAACGGGACAGGGGAATTCACCCCTCCACTTT. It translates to CASRTGQGNSPLHF.

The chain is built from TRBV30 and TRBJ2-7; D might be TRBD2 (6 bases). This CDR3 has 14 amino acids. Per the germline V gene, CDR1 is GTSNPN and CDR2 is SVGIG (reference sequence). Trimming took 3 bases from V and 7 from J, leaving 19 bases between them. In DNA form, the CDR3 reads TGTGCCTGGAGGACCGGGACTGCACCGGGGGAGCAGTACTTC. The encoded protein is CAWRTGTAPGEQYF.

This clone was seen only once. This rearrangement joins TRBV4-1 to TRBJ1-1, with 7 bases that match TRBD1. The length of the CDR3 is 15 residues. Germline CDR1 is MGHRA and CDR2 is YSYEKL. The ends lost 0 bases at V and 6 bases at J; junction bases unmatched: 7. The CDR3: CASSQDQGVKPEAFF. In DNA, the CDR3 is TGCGCCAGCAGCCAAGACCAGGGGGTGAAGCCTGAAGCTTTCTTT.

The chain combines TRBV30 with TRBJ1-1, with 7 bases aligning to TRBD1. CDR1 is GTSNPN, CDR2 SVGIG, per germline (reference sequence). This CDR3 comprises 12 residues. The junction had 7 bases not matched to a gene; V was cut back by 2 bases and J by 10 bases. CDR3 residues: CAWSRTGVRAFF. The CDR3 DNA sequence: TGTGCCTGGAGTAGAACAGGGGTGCGAGCTTTCTTT.

In DNA, the CDR3 is TGCAGCGTTGAACCGAAGGGGTTAATCTATGGCTACACCTTC. Protein: CSVEPKGLIYGYTF. The J gene is TRBJ1-2, the V gene TRBV29-1, with a possible D match to TRBD1 (5 bases). V was trimmed by 2 bases and J by 4 bases, leaving 14 bases between them. Germline V gene lookup returns CDR1 SQVTM and CDR2 ANQGSEA. This CDR3 is built from 14 residues. Supplemented by reference TRBV29-1 and TRBJ1-2, the full variable domain reads SAVISQKPSRDICQRGTSLTIQCQVDSQVTMMFWYRQQPGQSLTLIATANQGSEATYESGFVIDKFPISRPNLTFSTLTVSNMSPEDSSIYLCSVEPKGLIYGYTFGSGTRLTVV.

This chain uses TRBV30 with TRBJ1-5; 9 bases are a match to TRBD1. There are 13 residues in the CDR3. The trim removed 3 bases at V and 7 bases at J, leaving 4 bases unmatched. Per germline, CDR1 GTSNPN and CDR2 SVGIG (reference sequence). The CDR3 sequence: CAWRGQGQQPQHF. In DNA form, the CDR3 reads TGTGCCTGGAGGGGACAGGGACAACAGCCCCAGCATTTT.

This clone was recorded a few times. CDR3 in amino acids: CASSISGGAPYNEQFF. CDR3 DNA sequence: TGTGCCAGCAGCATTAGCGGGGGGGCCCCATACAATGAGCAGTTCTTC. The rearrangement joins TRBV7-9 to TRBJ2-1; 11 positions match TRBD2. CDR1 SEHNR and CDR2 FQNEAQ come from the germline V gene (reference sequence). The V gene end was trimmed by 5 bases and the J gene end by 4 bases; junction bases not matched to a gene: 7. The CDR3 consists of 16 residues.

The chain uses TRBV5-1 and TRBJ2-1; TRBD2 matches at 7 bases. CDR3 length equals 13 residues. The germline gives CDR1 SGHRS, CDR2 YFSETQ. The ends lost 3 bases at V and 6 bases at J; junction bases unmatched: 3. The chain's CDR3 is CASSSPGGNEQFF. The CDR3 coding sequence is TGCGCCAGCAGCTCCCCGGGAGGCAATGAGCAGTTCTTC.

The CDR3 DNA reads TGTGCCAGCAGCGGGACGGGGACTAGCGGGGGGCGAAACAATGAGCAGTTCTTC. Its protein is CASSGTGTSGGRNNEQFF. The V and J genes are TRBV5-4 and TRBJ2-1; 15 positions agree with TRBD2. Germline V gene sequence: CDR1 SGHNT, CDR2 YYREEE (reference sequence). Trimming removed 4 bases from V and 5 bases from J; junction bases left unmatched: 10. The CDR3 loop spans 18 amino acids.

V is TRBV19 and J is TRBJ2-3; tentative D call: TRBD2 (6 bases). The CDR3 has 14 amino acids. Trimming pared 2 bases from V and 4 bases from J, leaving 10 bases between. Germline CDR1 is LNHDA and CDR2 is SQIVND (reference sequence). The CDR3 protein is CASSISASADTQYF. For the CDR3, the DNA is TGTGCCAGTAGTATATCAGCTAGCGCAGATACGCAGTATTTT.

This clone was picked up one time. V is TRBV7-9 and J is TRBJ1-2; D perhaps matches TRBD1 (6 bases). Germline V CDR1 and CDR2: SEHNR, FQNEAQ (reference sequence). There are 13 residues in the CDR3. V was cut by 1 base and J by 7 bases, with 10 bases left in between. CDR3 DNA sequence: TGTGCCAGCAGCTTAGGCAGGGGTAGTGGCTACACCTTC. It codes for CASSLGRGSGYTF. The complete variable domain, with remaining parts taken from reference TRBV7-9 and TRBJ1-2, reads DTGVSQNPRHKITKRGQNVTFRCDPISEHNRLYWYRQTLGQGPEFLTYFQNEAQLEKSRLLSDRFSAERPKGSFSTLEIQRTEQGDSAMYLCASSLGRGSGYTFGSGTRLTVV.

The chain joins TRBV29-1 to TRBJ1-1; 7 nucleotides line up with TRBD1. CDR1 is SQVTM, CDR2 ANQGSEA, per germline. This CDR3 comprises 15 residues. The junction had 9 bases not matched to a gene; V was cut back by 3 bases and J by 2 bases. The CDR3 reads CSVDLRGGRNTEAFF. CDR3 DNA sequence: TGCAGCGTTGATCTCCGAGGGGGCCGAAACACTGAAGCTTTCTTT.

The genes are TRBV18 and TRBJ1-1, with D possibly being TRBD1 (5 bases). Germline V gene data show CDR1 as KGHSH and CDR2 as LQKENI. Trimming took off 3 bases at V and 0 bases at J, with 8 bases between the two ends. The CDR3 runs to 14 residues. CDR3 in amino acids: CASSPSGLNTEAFF. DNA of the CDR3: TGTGCCAGCTCACCGTCAGGGTTGAACACTGAAGCTTTCTTT.

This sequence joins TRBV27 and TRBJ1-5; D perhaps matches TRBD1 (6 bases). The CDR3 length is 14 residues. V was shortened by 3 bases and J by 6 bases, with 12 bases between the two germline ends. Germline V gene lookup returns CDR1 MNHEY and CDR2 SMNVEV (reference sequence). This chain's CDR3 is CASSFGRGGQPQHF. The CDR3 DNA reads TGTGCCAGCAGTTTTGGGAGGGGGGGTCAGCCCCAGCATTTT.

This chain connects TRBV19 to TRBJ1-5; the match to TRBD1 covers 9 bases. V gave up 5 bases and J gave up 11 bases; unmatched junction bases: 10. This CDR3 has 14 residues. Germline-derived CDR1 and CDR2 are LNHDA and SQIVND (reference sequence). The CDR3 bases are TGTGCCAGTAGTCCACAGGGGGCCCCAGGTTCCCAGCATTTT. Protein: CASSPQGAPGSQHF. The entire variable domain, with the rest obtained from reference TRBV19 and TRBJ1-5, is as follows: DGGITQSPKYLFRKEGQNVTLSCEQNLNHDAMYWYRQDPGQGLRLIYYSQIVNDFQKGDIAEGYSVSREKKESFPLTVTSAQKNPTAFYLCASSPQGAPGSQHFGDGTRLSIL.

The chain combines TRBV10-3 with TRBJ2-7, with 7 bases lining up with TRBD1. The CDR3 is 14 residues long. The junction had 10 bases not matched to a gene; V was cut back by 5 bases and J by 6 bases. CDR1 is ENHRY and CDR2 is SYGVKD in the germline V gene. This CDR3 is CAISRPGQLVEQYF. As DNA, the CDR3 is TGTGCCATCAGTCGCCCGGGACAGCTCGTCGAGCAGTACTTC.

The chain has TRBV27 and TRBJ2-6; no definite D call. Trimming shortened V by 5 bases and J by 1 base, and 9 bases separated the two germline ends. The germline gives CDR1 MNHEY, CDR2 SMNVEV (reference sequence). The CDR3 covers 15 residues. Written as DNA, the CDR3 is TGTGCCAGCAGTGGCGGTGGGTCTGGGGCCAACGTCCTGACTTTC. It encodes CASSGGGSGANVLTF.

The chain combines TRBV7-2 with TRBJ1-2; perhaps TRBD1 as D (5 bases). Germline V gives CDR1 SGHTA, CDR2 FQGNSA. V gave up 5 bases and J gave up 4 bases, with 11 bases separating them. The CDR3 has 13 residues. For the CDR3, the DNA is TGTGCCAGCAGCGAAACAGGTCTCTATGGCTACACCTTC. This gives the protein CASSETGLYGYTF.

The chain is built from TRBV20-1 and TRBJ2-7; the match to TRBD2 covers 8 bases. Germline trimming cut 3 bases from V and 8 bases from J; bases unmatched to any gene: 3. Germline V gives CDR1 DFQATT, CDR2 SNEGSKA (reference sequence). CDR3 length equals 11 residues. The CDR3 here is CSASRGGKQYF. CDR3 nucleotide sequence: TGCAGTGCTAGTCGGGGGGGAAAGCAGTACTTC.

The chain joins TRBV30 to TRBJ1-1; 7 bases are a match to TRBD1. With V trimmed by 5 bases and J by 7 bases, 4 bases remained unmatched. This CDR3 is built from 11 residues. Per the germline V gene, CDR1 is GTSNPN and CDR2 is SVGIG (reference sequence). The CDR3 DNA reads TGTGCCTGGGGGGGGACAGTTGAAGCTTTCTTT. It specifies CAWGGTVEAFF.

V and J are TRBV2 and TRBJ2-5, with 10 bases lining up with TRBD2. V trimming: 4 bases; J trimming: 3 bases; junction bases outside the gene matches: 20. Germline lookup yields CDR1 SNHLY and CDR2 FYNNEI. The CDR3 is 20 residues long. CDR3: CASSVALRGESSGGKETQYF. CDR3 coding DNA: TGTGCCAGCAGTGTGGCCCTTAGGGGGGAGAGTAGCGGGGGGAAAGAGACCCAGTACTTC.

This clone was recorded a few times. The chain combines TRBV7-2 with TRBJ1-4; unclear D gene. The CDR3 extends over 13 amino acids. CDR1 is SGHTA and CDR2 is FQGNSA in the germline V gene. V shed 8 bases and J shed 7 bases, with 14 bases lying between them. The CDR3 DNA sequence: TGTGCCAGCGCGTCGGGGAGAGGTGAAAAACTGTTTTTT. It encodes CASASGRGEKLFF.